Presented here are 18 T cell receptor beta chains from one specimen sequenced in a study of blood T cell repertoires in COVID-19. The repertoire was sequenced with immunoSEQ multiplex PCR; TCRdb's copy has only in-frame clones and lacks some. The sample consists of roughly 190,000 clones, around 82% of them appearing once. The material sequenced was PBMCs or T cells enriched from blood (not recorded which). These receptors all come from a middle-aged man who had recovered from COVID-19.

V usage is TRBV7-2 and J usage is TRBJ2-7; maybe TRBD2 (7 bases). V lost 5 bases to trimming and J lost 6 bases, with 17 bases between them. CDR3 size: 14 residues. Germline lookup yields CDR1 SGHTA and CDR2 FQGNSA. CDR3 loop: CASSPGGGFSEQYF. The CDR3 DNA is TGTGCCAGCAGCCCGGGGGGCGGGTTCTCCGAGCAGTACTTC.

This chain links TRBV9 with TRBJ1-6, with 8 bases matching TRBD1. The V gene end was trimmed by 3 bases and the J gene end by 10 bases; junction bases not matched to a gene: 9. The CDR3 contains 15 residues. CDR1 is SGDLS, CDR2 YYNGEE, per germline. CDR3 protein: CASSAAGTGWSPLHF. Here the CDR3 DNA reads TGTGCCAGCAGCGCCGCCGGGACAGGATGGTCACCCCTCCACTTT.

The genes are TRBV12-3 or TRBV12-4 and TRBJ2-2, with D unclear. This CDR3 comprises 13 residues. V was trimmed by 2 bases and J by 5 bases, leaving 6 bases between them. The CDR3: CASSLQVTGELFF. The CDR3, as DNA: TGTGCCAGCAGTTTACAGGTGACCGGGGAGCTGTTTTTT.

J is TRBJ2-3 and V is TRBV7-9; D gene uncertain. V lost 3 bases and J lost 2, with 12 bases in between. Germline-derived CDR1 and CDR2 are SEHNR and FQNEAQ (reference sequence). CDR3 length: 15 residues. The CDR3 nucleotides read TGTGCCAGCAGCTTGGCAGTTTTGCCCACAGATACGCAGTATTTT. It yields the protein CASSLAVLPTDTQYF.

CDR3 nucleotides: TGTGCCAGCAGCCCCGGACTAGCGGAGCAAGAGACCCAGTACTTC. This gives the protein CASSPGLAEQETQYF. The V call is TRBV5-4, the J call TRBJ2-5, with 10 bases matching TRBD2. The CDR3 consists of 15 residues. CDR1 and CDR2 (germline): SGHNT, YYREEE (reference sequence). The V segment lost 4 bases and the J segment 2 bases; nucleotides outside the gene matches: 5.

The rearrangement uses TRBV3-1 (or the pseudogene TRBV3-2) and TRBJ2-1; D is undetermined. The CDR3 is made up of 13 amino acids. The germline V and J ends were trimmed by 1 base and 4 bases, with 5 bases remaining between them. Germline V gives CDR1 LGHDT, CDR2 YNNKEL (reference sequence). The CDR3 here is CASSQVGYNEQFF. For the CDR3, the DNA is TGTGCCAGCAGCCAAGTCGGTTACAATGAGCAGTTCTTC.

This clone was counted a few times. The rearrangement joins TRBV7-9 to TRBJ2-7; possible D gene TRBD1, 5 bases. The CDR3 is 15 residues long. Trimming stripped 3 bases from V and 7 bases from J, with 19 bases between. Looked up from germline, CDR1 is SEHNR and CDR2 is FQNEAQ (reference sequence). The CDR3 bases are TGTGCCAGCAGCTTGGAAGACAGCCCCGCCATTGAGCAGTACTTC. This sequence encodes CASSLEDSPAIEQYF.

This clone was seen more than once but under ten times. The rearrangement joins TRBV6-5 to TRBJ1-1, with no clear D. Deletions cut 8 bases from V and 2 bases from J, with 12 bases between. This CDR3 region has 13 residues. From germline, CDR1 is MNHEY and CDR2 SVGAGI. DNA of the CDR3: TGTGCCAGCGGAGAACACGGAAACACTGAAGCTTTCTTT. It is translated as CASGEHGNTEAFF.

V and J are TRBV5-4 and TRBJ2-1; 10 bases match TRBD2. Germline trimming cut 1 base from V and 3 bases from J; bases unmatched to any gene: 7. The germline CDR1 and CDR2 sequences are SGHNT and YYREEE (reference sequence). This CDR3 region has 17 residues. This chain's CDR3 is CASSLLRAGGYYNEQFF. DNA of the CDR3: TGTGCCAGCAGCTTGCTCCGAGCGGGAGGGTACTACAATGAGCAGTTCTTC.

J is TRBJ1-6 and V is TRBV30; unclear D gene. Germline loops: CDR1 GTSNPN, CDR2 SVGIG (reference sequence). This CDR3 has 13 residues. With 1 base removed from V and 7 bases from J, the gap between germline ends came to 8 bases. The CDR3 loop reads CAWSGQINSPLHF. CDR3 coding DNA: TGTGCCTGGAGTGGGCAGATCAATTCACCCCTCCACTTT. The full variable domain, rest sourced from reference TRBV30 and TRBJ1-6, is SQTIHQWPATLVQPVGSPLSLECTVEGTSNPNLYWYRQAAGRGLQLLFYSVGIGQISSEVPQNLSASRPQDRQFILSSKKLLLSDSGFYLCAWSGQINSPLHFGNGTRLTVT.

This chain links TRBV14 with TRBJ1-1; D not resolved. The CDR3 covers 13 residues. In germline, CDR1 is SGHDN, CDR2 FVKESK. The V gene lost 0 bases and the J gene lost 8 bases, with 10 bases spanning the gap. DNA of the CDR3: TGTGCCAGCAGCCAAGATATCCGAGGGGAAGCTTTCTTT. Translated, it gives CASSQDIRGEAFF.

The rearrangement links TRBV6-5 to TRBJ1-6, with 7 positions matching TRBD1. The germline V gene has CDR1 MNHEY and CDR2 SVGAGI. V dropped 6 bases and J dropped 7; count of bases not matched to a gene: 0. The CDR3 consists of 12 residues. The CDR3 loop is CASRTGNSPLHF. The CDR3 coding sequence is TGTGCCAGCAGGACAGGGAATTCACCCCTCCACTTT.

Comments on this clone: The sample has other DNA sequences that encode this CDR3 too. The chain recombines TRBV12-3 or TRBV12-4 with TRBJ1-1, with D possibly TRBD1 on 6 matching bases. The CDR3 spans 11 residues. V lost 4 bases, J lost 8 bases, and 8 bases lay in between. The CDR3 here is CASSSGTEAFF. The CDR3 DNA reads as TGTGCCAGCAGTTCCGGGACAGAAGCTTTCTTT.

This clone has just a few counts. The V call is TRBV3-1 (or the pseudogene TRBV3-2), the J call TRBJ1-3; D unresolved. This CDR3 region has 12 residues. The V gene's germline CDR1 is LGHDT and CDR2 YNNKEL (reference sequence). V was trimmed by 3 bases and J by 4 bases, leaving 4 bases between them. The CDR3 nucleotides read TGTGCCAGCAGCCAGACAGGAAACACCATATATTTT. Translated, it gives CASSQTGNTIYF.

The CDR3: CASSPPALMNTEAFF. The CDR3 bases are TGTGCCAGCAGTCCCCCGGCACTAATGAACACTGAAGCTTTCTTT. The chain carries TRBV28 and TRBJ1-1; no reliable D call. The germline V gene has CDR1 MDHEN and CDR2 SYDVKM. The CDR3 is made up of 15 amino acids. V shed 5 bases and J shed 0 bases, with 13 bases lying between them. The full variable domain, its missing parts supplied by reference TRBV28 and TRBJ1-1, is DVKVTQSSRYLVKRTGEKVFLECVQDMDHENMFWYRQDPGLGLRLIYFSYDVKMKEKGDIPEGYSVSREKKERFSLILESASTNQTSMYLCASSPPALMNTEAFFGQGTRLTVV.

V gene TRBV6-5 combines with J gene TRBJ2-7; 10 nucleotides line up with TRBD1. The CDR3 is 14 amino acids. The germline gives CDR1 MNHEY, CDR2 SVGAGI. Trimming at V came to 6 bases and at J to 3 bases, leaving 5 bases not matched to a gene. This CDR3 reads CASSEDRGGYEQYF. The CDR3 DNA follows: TGTGCCAGCAGCGAGGACAGGGGGGGCTACGAGCAGTACTTC.

The rearrangement links TRBV3-1 (or the pseudogene TRBV3-2) to TRBJ2-1; 7 nucleotides agree with TRBD1. Germline-derived CDR1 and CDR2 are LGHDT and YNNKEL (reference sequence). CDR3 length equals 16 residues. With V trimmed by 1 base and J by 7 bases, 10 bases remained unmatched. CDR3 in amino acids: CASSQGQGVPINEQFF. The DNA of the CDR3 is TGTGCCAGCAGCCAAGGACAGGGAGTCCCCATAAATGAGCAGTTCTTC.

The chain couples TRBV7-9 to TRBJ1-1, with 9 bases matching TRBD1. Germline CDR1 and CDR2: SEHNR and FQNEAQ (reference sequence). The V segment lost 8 bases and the J segment 0 bases; nucleotides outside the gene matches: 7. The CDR3 has 15 amino acids. Here the CDR3 DNA reads TGTGCCAGCGGAAGGGACAGGGCCCTGAACACTGAAGCTTTCTTT. Translated: CASGRDRALNTEAFF.